These T cell receptor beta chains were read from a single sample in a study of radiotherapy plus CTLA-4 blockade in lung cancer. This table comes from immunoSEQ multiplex PCR, and its TCRdb copy is limited to in-frame clones, with some not included. Found here are approximately 60,000 clones, almost 85% of them singletons; the top ten hold more than 5.5%. Specimen: peripheral blood, collected from a patient treated with radiotherapy plus ipilimumab. These receptors all stem from a human donor with non-small cell lung cancer whose response to radiotherapy plus ipilimumab could not be evaluated. CDR3s include the opening cysteine and the closing phenylalanine or tryptophan. The D gene is left open where the match is weak. The listing skips clone size in some rows; elsewhere it reads once, few, many or a size class.

V	J	D	size	CDR3	DNA
TRBV2	TRBJ2-1	.	.	CARLSGLTYNEQFF	TGTGCCAGGTTGAGCGGCCTGACCTACAATGAGCAGTTCTTC
TRBV5-1	TRBJ2-7	TRBD1	.	CASSRDPGQGYEQYF	TGCGCCAGCAGCAGGGACCCGGGACAGGGCTACGAGCAGTACTTC
TRBV7-9	TRBJ1-4	TRBD1	few	CASHRAETGVGEKLFF	TGTGCCAGCCACCGTGCTGAAACAGGGGTCGGCGAAAAACTGTTTTTT
TRBV4-3	TRBJ1-5	.	few	CASSQEAGHSNQPQHF	TGCGCCAGCAGCCAAGAGGCAGGACATAGCAATCAGCCCCAGCATTTT
TRBV7-2	TRBJ1-5	.	.	CASSLEASQPQHF	TGTGCCAGCAGCTTAGAGGCTAGTCAGCCCCAGCATTTT
TRBV15	TRBJ2-7	TRBD2	.	CATSRALGTSGGTYSYEQYF	TGTGCCACCAGCAGGGCCCTCGGGACTAGCGGGGGTACATATTCCTACGAGCAGTACTTC
TRBV7-2	TRBJ2-7	.	.	CASSLELGGYEQYF	TGTGCCAGCAGCTTAGAGTTAGGCGGGTACGAGCAGTACTTC
TRBV19	TRBJ2-3	TRBD1	once	CASTSGQGGRDTQYF	TGTGCCAGTACCTCCGGACAGGGGGGGAGAGATACGCAGTATTTT
TRBV19	TRBJ2-1	TRBD1	.	CASSRLTGKNNEQFF	TGTGCCAGTAGTAGGCTGACAGGGAAAAACAATGAGCAGTTCTTC
TRBV5-4	TRBJ1-2	.	.	CASKLAAGEVSLGTF	TGTGCCAGCAAACTCGCGGCGGGGGAGGTTTCATTGGGCACCTTC
TRBV28	TRBJ2-5	.	.	CASNHLSELVQETQYF	TGTGCCAGCAATCATCTTTCAGAACTAGTCCAAGAGACCCAGTACTTC
TRBV18	TRBJ2-1	.	once	CASSPPGTIGNEQFF	TGTGCCAGCTCACCACCCGGGACAATCGGCAATGAGCAGTTCTTC
TRBV7-9	TRBJ2-7	TRBD1	.	CASSPGTGSYEQYF	TGTGCCAGCAGCCCCGGGACAGGGTCCTACGAGCAGTACTTC
TRBV6-1	TRBJ2-7	.	.	CASSEARSFWGLTYEQYF	TGTGCCAGCAGTGAAGCGCGGAGTTTTTGGGGGCTTACCTACGAGCAGTACTTC
TRBV15	TRBJ2-1	.	.	CATSRVDYLYNEQFF	TGTGCCACCAGCAGAGTGGACTACTTATACAATGAGCAGTTCTTC
TRBV5-6	TRBJ2-7	TRBD2	.	CASSLGLAAGEQYF	TGTGCCAGCAGCTTGGGACTAGCGGCCGGCGAGCAGTACTTC
TRBV2	TRBJ2-3	.	.	CASSERGRGSDTQYF	TGTGCCAGCAGTGAACGCGGCAGGGGATCAGATACGCAGTATTTT
TRBV6-1	TRBJ1-4	TRBD1	.	CASSAGTGVNEKLFF	TGTGCCAGCAGTGCTGGGACAGGCGTGAATGAAAAACTGTTTTTT
TRBV10-3	TRBJ2-1	TRBD2	.	CAITGTSGYNEQFF	TGTGCCATCACCGGGACTAGCGGCTACAATGAGCAGTTCTTC
TRBV19	TRBJ2-2	.	once	CASSIGSVGELFF	TGTGCCAGTAGTATAGGTAGCGTCGGGGAGCTGTTTTTT
TRBV28	TRBJ1-3	.	.	CASRTGGEAGNTIYF	TGTGCCAGCAGGACGGGGGGGGAGGCTGGAAACACCATATATTTT
TRBV12-5	TRBJ2-2	.	.	CASGLRYWAVGGTGELFF	TGTGCTAGTGGTTTGAGGTATTGGGCAGTCGGAGGCACCGGGGAGCTGTTTTTT
TRBV6-5	TRBJ2-7	.	.	CASQSRLGRSYEQYF	TGTGCCTCCCAGTCGAGACTGGGGCGGTCCTACGAGCAGTACTTC
TRBV6-1	TRBJ2-2	TRBD1	.	CASSPGQGIGELFF	TGTGCCAGCAGTCCGGGACAGGGAATCGGGGAGCTGTTTTTT
TRBV9	TRBJ1-1	TRBD1	.	CASSRQGPNTEAFF	TGTGCCAGCAGCCGACAGGGCCCGAACACTGAAGCTTTCTTT
TRBV5-5	TRBJ1-1	TRBD1	.	CASSRQGGFEAFF	TGTGCCAGCAGCCGACAGGGTGGTTTTGAAGCTTTCTTT
TRBV21-1	TRBJ2-5	.	.	CASSKPQWRQQETQYF	TGTGCCAGCAGCAAACCCCAGTGGCGGCAGCAAGAGACCCAGTACTTC
TRBV2	TRBJ1-3	TRBD1	few	CASSEAQGAGNTIYF	TGTGCCAGCAGTGAAGCCCAGGGGGCTGGAAACACCATATATTTT
TRBV27	TRBJ1-5	.	.	CASRLNRDSNQPQHF	TGTGCCAGCAGATTGAACAGGGATAGCAATCAGCCCCAGCATTTT
TRBV4-1	TRBJ1-5	.	.	CASSQEGGLGQPQHF	TGCGCCAGCAGCCAAGAGGGAGGGTTGGGTCAGCCCCAGCATTTT
TRBV5-4	TRBJ1-6	TRBD1	.	CASRPGGQEGSPLHF	TGTGCCAGCAGACCAGGGGGCCAGGAGGGGTCACCCCTCCACTTT
TRBV7-2	TRBJ2-3	.	.	CASSLVRTTSTDTQYF	TGTGCCAGCAGCTTAGTAAGGACAACTAGCACAGATACGCAGTATTTT
TRBV7-7	TRBJ2-5	TRBD2	few	CASSRLAEETQYF	TGTGCCAGCAGCCGACTAGCGGAAGAGACCCAGTACTTC
TRBV5-4	TRBJ2-3	.	few	CASSPPAGTDTQYF	TGTGCCAGCAGCCCCCCGGCGGGTACAGATACGCAGTATTTT
TRBV10-3	TRBJ2-2	TRBD1	few	CATFTGQGDSGELFF	TGTGCCACGTTTACCGGACAGGGAGACTCCGGGGAGCTGTTTTTT
TRBV5-1	TRBJ2-3	.	.	CASSFPDTDTQYF	TGCGCCAGCAGCTTCCCAGACACAGATACGCAGTATTTT
TRBV7-2	TRBJ2-2	TRBD2	.	CASSITGLGTRRTGELFF	TGTGCCAGCAGCATCACGGGACTAGGGACAAGGAGAACCGGGGAGCTGTTTTTT
TRBV29-1	TRBJ1-2	.	.	CSVDQGWGGYTF	TGCAGCGTTGATCAGGGGTGGGGTGGCTACACCTTC
TRBV5-6	TRBJ2-1	.	.	CASSFGSENEQFF	TGTGCCAGCAGCTTTGGGAGCGAGAATGAGCAGTTCTTC
TRBV19	TRBJ2-7	TRBD1	.	CASSIADRAYEQYF	TGTGCCAGTAGTATCGCCGACAGGGCCTACGAGCAGTACTTC
TRBV27	TRBJ2-7	.	.	CASSSPLGPQYF	TGTGCCAGCAGTTCGCCCCTGGGCCCACAGTACTTC
TRBV5-1	TRBJ2-7	TRBD1	.	CASSSRQGAYEQYF	TGCGCCAGCAGCTCCCGACAGGGGGCCTACGAGCAGTACTTC
TRBV10-1	TRBJ2-5	TRBD2	.	CASSQERGPQETQYF	TGCGCCAGCAGTCAAGAGCGGGGGCCTCAAGAGACCCAGTACTTC
TRBV4-1	TRBJ2-7	TRBD2	.	CASSQDQSSGGLSYEQYF	TGCGCCAGCAGCCAAGATCAAAGTAGCGGGGGGCTCTCCTACGAGCAGTACTTC
TRBV4-1	TRBJ1-1	.	.	CASSQAKSQVGNTEAFF	TGCGCCAGCAGCCAAGCAAAAAGTCAAGTGGGCAACACTGAAGCTTTCTTT
TRBV6-1	TRBJ2-7	.	.	CASSAGSLGSYEQYF	TGTGCCAGCAGTGCAGGGTCCCTCGGGTCCTACGAGCAGTACTTC